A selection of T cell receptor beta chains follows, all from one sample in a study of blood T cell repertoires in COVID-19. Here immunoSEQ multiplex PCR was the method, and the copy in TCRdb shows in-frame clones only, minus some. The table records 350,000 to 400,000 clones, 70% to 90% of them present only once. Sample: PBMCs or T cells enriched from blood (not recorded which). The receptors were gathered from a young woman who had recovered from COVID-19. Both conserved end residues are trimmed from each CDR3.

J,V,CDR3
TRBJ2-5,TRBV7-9,ASSQAQTQY
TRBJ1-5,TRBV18,ASSPQGTINQPQH
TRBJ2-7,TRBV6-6,ASSPTSGGVTYEQY
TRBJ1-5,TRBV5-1,ASSLAPGVSNQPQH
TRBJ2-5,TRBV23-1,ASSHQRGTSGEKTQY
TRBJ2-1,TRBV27,ASSLRSAVPSYNEQF
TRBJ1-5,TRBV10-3,AISESSIRGKQRSNQPQH
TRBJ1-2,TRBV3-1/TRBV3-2,ASVGQGAGGYT
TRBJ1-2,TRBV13,ASSSRSRGYT
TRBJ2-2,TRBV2,ASAVSGTNTGELF
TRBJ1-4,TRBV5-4,ASSSRGRNEKLF
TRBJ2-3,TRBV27,ASSPGRGAKRGTDTQY
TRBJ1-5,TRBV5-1,ASSPGTLNSAYQPQH
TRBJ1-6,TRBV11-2,ASRAIGESPLH
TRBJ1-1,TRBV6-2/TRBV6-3,ASSRGAAF
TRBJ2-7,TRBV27,ASSLRGGFYEQY
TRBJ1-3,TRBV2,ASSPGSENTIY
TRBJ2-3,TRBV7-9,ASSPTGSSGDTQY
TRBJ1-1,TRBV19,ASSPRHSTEAF
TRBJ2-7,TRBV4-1,ASSQDRGTHEQY
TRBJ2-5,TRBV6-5,ASSYDSGTQY
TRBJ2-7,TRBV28,ASTRGQGGEQY
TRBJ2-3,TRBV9,ASSFSGPESTDTQY
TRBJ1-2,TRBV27,ASSFGAGVGYGYT
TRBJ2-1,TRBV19,ASTGLAIGNEQF
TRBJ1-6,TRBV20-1,SASSRSRQGDFNSPLH
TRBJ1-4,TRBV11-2,ASSLGQPALKEKLF
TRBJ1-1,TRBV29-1,SVCQGLNTEAF
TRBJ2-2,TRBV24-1,ATSDPFTGELF
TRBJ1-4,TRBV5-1,ASSFRGTGDEKLF
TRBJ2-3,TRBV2,ASTGHGGTDTQY
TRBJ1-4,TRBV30,AWSGSRTGTNEKLF
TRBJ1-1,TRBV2,ASRRRGAEAF
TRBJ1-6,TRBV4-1,ASSQGRSFSALH
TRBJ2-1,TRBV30,AWISRGGAGGDNEQF
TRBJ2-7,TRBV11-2,ASSLEPLTGGYEQY
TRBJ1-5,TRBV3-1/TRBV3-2,ASSHRRGGGQPQH
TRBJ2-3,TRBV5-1,ASSRGDTQY
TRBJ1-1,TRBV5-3,ARSLGALPQDTEAF
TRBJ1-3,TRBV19,ATAQGARNTIY
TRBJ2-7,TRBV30,AWSLGTGSYEQY
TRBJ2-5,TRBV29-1,SGQGAWETQY
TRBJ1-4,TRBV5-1,ASSSRHSNEKLF
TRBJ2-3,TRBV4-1,ASSPNMGPDTQY
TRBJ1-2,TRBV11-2,ASRAGAAGGYT